Sequencing of this T cell receptor (beta chain) was carried out in a study of cytomegalovirus exposure and HLA in healthy donors. Sequencing was performed with immunoSEQ multiplex PCR; in TCRdb, only in-frame clones are kept and a portion is missing. The repertoire has 150,000 or so clones, approximately 86% of them found once; the top ten carry approximately 2%. Comment on this clone: Its antigen is unidentified.

Whole-study results and caveats: Cytomegalovirus association was assigned to about 150 TCR beta chains.

Germline V gene lookup returns CDR1 MNHEY and CDR2 SMNVEV (reference sequence). The CDR3 contains 15 residues. V lost 6 bases, J lost 2 bases, and 16 bases lay in between. This TCR was sampled from a human donor in good health. The V and J genes are TRBV27 and TRBJ2-5; no clear D gene. Material for sequencing was PBMCs. The CDR3 sequence is CASRPTPLIQETQYF. DNA for the CDR3: TGTGCCAGCAGGCCGACACCTTTGATACAAGAGACCCAGTACTTC.